These T cell receptor beta chains were read from a single sample in a study of cytomegalovirus exposure and HLA in healthy donors. The data were produced by immunoSEQ multiplex PCR, yet TCRdb's version contains in-frame clones alone and is incomplete. This sample has 150,000 to 200,000 clones, with 84% found just once. Sequenced input: PBMCs. Receptor source: a man aged 25 to 40 in good health and CMV-seropositive. CDR3s include the opening cysteine and the closing phenylalanine or tryptophan. Each record gives: clone size, CDR3 length, J gene, D gene, V gene, CDR3 protein, CDR3 DNA. The D gene is left open where the match is weak. Expanded clones are given a class, and other clones once, few, many or no size at all.

>.|15|TRBJ2-7|TRBD1|TRBV7-2
CASGTLGTGRYEQYF
TGTGCCAGCGGAACCTTGGGGACAGGGCGCTACGAGCAGTACTTC
>.|14|TRBJ1-4|.|TRBV28
CASSLPGRDEKLFF
TGTGCCAGCAGTTTACCCGGGAGGGACGAAAAACTGTTTTTT
>once|15|TRBJ1-2|TRBD1|TRBV7-2
CASSLGNRGQGGYTF
TGTGCCAGCAGCTTAGGGAACAGGGGGCAGGGCGGCTACACCTTC
>once|14|TRBJ2-5|.|TRBV7-9
CASSLQALKETQYF
TGTGCCAGCAGCTTACAGGCCTTAAAAGAGACCCAGTACTTC
>.|13|TRBJ1-1|.|TRBV5-1
CASSLSAGSEAFF
TGCGCCAGCAGCTTGTCGGCAGGGTCTGAAGCTTTCTTT
>.|13|TRBJ1-1|TRBD1|TRBV29-1
CSALGQVNTEAFF
TGCAGCGCCCTGGGACAGGTGAACACTGAAGCTTTCTTT
>few|16|TRBJ2-3|TRBD2|TRBV5-1
CASSFLAGGRTDTQYF
TGCGCCAGCAGCTTTCTAGCGGGAGGACGCACAGATACGCAGTATTTT
>.|15|TRBJ2-7|.|TRBV28
CASGEVDGQSYEQYF
TGTGCCAGCGGAGAGGTGGATGGACAGAGCTACGAGCAGTACTTC
>.|15|TRBJ2-2|.|TRBV6-4
CASSDTAQNTGELFF
TGTGCCAGCAGTGACACAGCACAGAACACCGGGGAGCTGTTTTTT
>.|14|TRBJ2-3|.|TRBV28
CASTGTPTGDTQYF
TGTGCCAGCACGGGGACTCCAACGGGCGATACGCAGTATTTT
>.|13|TRBJ1-2|.|TRBV5-1
CASTSGDPSGYTF
TGCGCCAGCACCTCAGGGGACCCCTCCGGCTACACCTTC
>.|16|TRBJ1-5|.|TRBV4-1
CASSQRQVDSNQPQHF
TGCGCCAGCAGCCAGAGACAGGTCGATAGCAATCAGCCCCAGCATTTT
>once|16|TRBJ2-3|TRBD2|TRBV10-3
CAISANGRGSTDTQYF
TGTGCCATCAGTGCTAATGGGCGGGGGAGCACAGATACGCAGTATTTT
>.|17|TRBJ2-6|.|TRBV5-1
CASSTEPGFSGANVLTF
TGCGCCAGCAGCACAGAGCCAGGGTTCTCTGGGGCCAACGTCCTGACTTTC
>.|10|TRBJ1-2|.|TRBV20-1
CSPYSRGYTF
TGCAGTCCCTATTCACGTGGCTACACCTTC
>few|15|TRBJ2-2|.|TRBV18
CASSEGSVYTGELFF
TGTGCCAGCTCAGAGGGTAGCGTCTACACCGGGGAGCTGTTTTTT
>.|16|TRBJ1-2|TRBD1|TRBV5-4
CASTLGTERGRKGYTF
TGTGCCAGCACCTTAGGGACAGAAAGGGGGCGGAAAGGCTACACCTTC
>few|13|TRBJ1-5|.|TRBV7-9
CASTRDGRQPQHF
TGTGCCAGCACTCGTGATGGGCGTCAGCCCCAGCATTTT
>.|15|TRBJ2-7|.|TRBV5-1
CASSLGGSGIYEQYF
TGCGCCAGCAGCTTAGGAGGGAGTGGTATCTACGAGCAGTACTTC
>.|14|TRBJ2-1|.|TRBV5-1
CASRSRGDSNEQFF
TGCGCCAGCAGGTCGCGGGGCGACAGCAATGAGCAGTTCTTC
>.|16|TRBJ2-7|.|TRBV7-9
CASSFKAGTLPYEQYF
TGTGCCAGCAGCTTCAAGGCCGGGACACTCCCCTACGAGCAGTACTTC
>.|12|TRBJ1-1|.|TRBV5-1
CASSGANTEAFF
TGCGCCAGCAGCGGGGCAAACACTGAAGCTTTCTTT
>once|14|TRBJ2-4|.|TRBV6-5
CASTSPGGYGIQYF
TGTGCCAGCACCTCACCTGGGGGGTACGGCATTCAGTACTTC
>.|12|TRBJ1-5|.|TRBV28
CASSGYNQPQHF
TGTGCCAGCTCAGGGTACAATCAGCCCCAGCATTTT
>few|15|TRBJ2-2|.|TRBV19
CASKPGVRDPGELFF
TGTGCCAGTAAACCGGGGGTAAGGGATCCCGGGGAGCTGTTTTTT
>.|15|TRBJ2-7|TRBD1|TRBV4-1
CASSQGGQGPYEQYF
TGCGCCAGCAGCCAAGGGGGACAGGGCCCCTACGAGCAGTACTTC
>few|13|TRBJ1-5|.|TRBV19
CASGGSRNQPQHF
TGTGCCAGTGGGGGCAGCCGCAATCAGCCCCAGCATTTT
>.|14|TRBJ1-4|TRBD1|TRBV19
CASSPGQEGEKLFF
TGTGCCAGTAGTCCCGGACAGGAGGGGGAAAAACTGTTTTTT
>few|15|TRBJ1-5|.|TRBV9
CASSVAGVSNQPQHF
TGTGCCAGCAGCGTTGCAGGGGTCAGCAATCAGCCCCAGCATTTT
>.|14|TRBJ1-2|.|TRBV25-1
CASSEGNRAYGYTF
TGTGCCAGCAGTGAAGGAAACAGGGCCTATGGCTACACCTTC
>few|13|TRBJ2-7|.|TRBV2
CASILDSRYEQYF
.
>.|15|TRBJ1-4|.|TRBV9
CASSALRGRDEKLFF
TGTGCCAGCAGCGCACTCAGGGGAAGGGACGAAAAACTGTTTTTT
>.|15|TRBJ2-7|.|TRBV5-6
CASSFEVFKAGEQYF
TGTGCCAGCAGCTTCGAGGTCTTCAAAGCGGGCGAGCAGTACTTC
>.|15|TRBJ2-5|TRBD1|TRBV9
CASSPRQGSMGTQYF
TGTGCCAGCAGCCCCCGACAGGGCTCGATGGGGACCCAGTACTTC
>.|14|TRBJ1-3|.|TRBV29-1
CSVEGTALGNTIYF
TGCAGCGTTGAAGGGACAGCTTTGGGAAACACCATATATTTT
>few|17|TRBJ2-7|TRBD1|TRBV19
CAPRWEKGQISSYEQYF
TGTGCCCCTAGGTGGGAGAAGGGACAGATTAGCTCCTACGAGCAGTACTTC
>.|14|TRBJ1-1|.|TRBV29-1
CSVDPLGGNTEAFF
TGCAGCGTTGATCCCCTAGGGGGGAACACTGAAGCTTTCTTT
>.|14|TRBJ2-5|.|TRBV10-3
CAISGSGPQETQYF
TGTGCCATCAGCGGAAGCGGACCCCAAGAGACCCAGTACTTC
>.|15|TRBJ2-1|.|TRBV28
CASTRSGWTYNEQFF
TGTGCCAGCACCCGGAGCGGGTGGACCTACAATGAGCAGTTCTTC
>.|14|TRBJ1-5|.|TRBV6-5
CASSYSGGDQPQHF
TGTGCCAGCAGTTACTCAGGGGGAGATCAGCCCCAGCATTTT
>.|15|TRBJ2-1|.|TRBV4-2
CASSQDQVSYNEQFF
TGTGCCAGCAGCCAAGATCAGGTTTCTTACAATGAGCAGTTCTTC
>.|14|TRBJ2-3|.|TRBV7-6
CASSFRTSTDTQYF
TGTGCCAGCAGCTTCAGGACTAGCACAGATACGCAGTATTTT
>many|17|TRBJ2-2|TRBD2|TRBV5-8
CASSLGGGLVDTGELFF
TGTGCCAGCAGCTTGGGCGGGGGATTGGTTGACACCGGGGAGCTGTTTTTT
>few|14|TRBJ2-3|TRBD1|TRBV7-2
CASSDRTGADTQYF
TGTGCCAGCAGCGACAGGACAGGGGCAGATACGCAGTATTTT
>.|15|TRBJ2-7|TRBD2|TRBV5-4
CASSLSLAGVNEQYF
TGTGCCAGCAGCTTGAGCCTAGCGGGAGTTAACGAGCAGTACTTC